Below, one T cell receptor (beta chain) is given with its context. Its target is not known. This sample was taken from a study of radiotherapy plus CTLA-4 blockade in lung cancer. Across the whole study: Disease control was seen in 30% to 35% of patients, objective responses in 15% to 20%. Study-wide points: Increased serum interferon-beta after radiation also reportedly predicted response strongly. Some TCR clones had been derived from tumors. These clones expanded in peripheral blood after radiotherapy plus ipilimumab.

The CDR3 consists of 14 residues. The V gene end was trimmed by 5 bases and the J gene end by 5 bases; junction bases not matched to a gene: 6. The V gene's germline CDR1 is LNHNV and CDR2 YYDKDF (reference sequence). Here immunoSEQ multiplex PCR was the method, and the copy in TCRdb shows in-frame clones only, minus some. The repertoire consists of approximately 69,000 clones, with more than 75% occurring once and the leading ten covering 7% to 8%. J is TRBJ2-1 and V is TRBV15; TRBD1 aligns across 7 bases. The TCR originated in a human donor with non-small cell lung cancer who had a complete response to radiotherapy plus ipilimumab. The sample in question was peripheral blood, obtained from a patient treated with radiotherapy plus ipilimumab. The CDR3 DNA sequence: TGTGCCACCAGCGCAAGGGACAGCCACAATGAGCAGTTCTTC. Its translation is CATSARDSHNEQFF.